This TCR beta chain was sequenced for a study of CD8 T cells in ankylosing spondylitis. In its sample, this clonotype was seen many times. TCRdb redid the calling of the 5' RACE reads with MiXCR, one entry per CDR3 protein. Among under 250,000 distinct CDR3 sequences listed, around 8% were seen once. The ends were cut back, 2 bases at V and 2 bases at J, with 20 bases in the middle. The CDR3 loop spans 17 amino acids. CDR1 is SGHRS and CDR2 is YFSETQ in the germline V gene. J is TRBJ2-7 and V is TRBV5-1; the D gene is possibly TRBD1 (5 bases). Source material: blood, either unsorted or a sorted T cell fraction (not recorded which). The clonotype comes from a female donor with ankylosing spondylitis or in good health (not recorded which). CDR3 amino acids: CASSFNPQGRSPYEQYF. CDR3 nucleotides: TGCGCCAGCAGCTTCAACCCCCAGGGTCGCTCACCCTACGAGCAGTACTTC.